The 3 T cell receptor beta chains presented below share a single source sample, sequenced in a study of T cells in women clearing cervical HPV infection. Clones were sequenced by immunoSEQ multiplex PCR, and TCRdb holds only the in-frame ones, with some missing. The sample spans 20,000 to 25,000 clones; the ten largest clones claim roughly 5.6%. The sample was blood buffy coat. All receptors derive from a woman between 18 and 75 years old with a cervical HPV16 infection that either progressed to CIN3+ or cleared (not recorded which).

With regard to this clone: The read ends 3 residues before the CDR3 terminus; that terminus is restored from the germline J gene. The chain carries TRBV7-8 and TRBJ2-1, with D perhaps matching TRBD2 (5 bases). Germline V gene sequence: CDR1 SGHVS, CDR2 FQNEAQ. The V gene lost 1 base and the J gene lost 6 bases, with 7 bases spanning the gap. This CDR3 contains 13 residues. Partial CDR3 DNA: TGTGCCAGCAGCTTAGGGGCGGGCAATGAG. Protein product: CASSLGAGNE. The full-length CDR3 reads as CASSLGAGNEQFF.

As concerns this clone: The CDR3 end is not reached by the read, which stops 3 residues before it; the germline J gene fills it in. The chain links TRBV19 to TRBJ2-7, with 10 bases identical to TRBD2. The length of the CDR3 is 15 residues. Germline V gene sequence: CDR1 LNHDA, CDR2 SQIVND (reference sequence). V gave up 1 base and J gave up 3 bases; unmatched junction bases: 3. CDR3 sequence: CASSIGSSGGYEQYF. CDR3 DNA (partial): TGTGCCAGTAGTATAGGATCTAGCGGGGGCTACGAG. The full variable domain, its missing parts supplied by reference TRBV19 and TRBJ2-7, is DGGITQSPKYLFRKEGQNVTLSCEQNLNHDAMYWYRQDPGQGLRLIYYSQIVNDFQKGDIAEGYSVSREKKESFPLTVTSAQKNPTAFYLCASSIGSSGGYEQYFGPGTRLTVT.

As regards this clone: The read terminates 3 residues ahead of where the CDR3 ends, so the germline J gene completes it. This chain joins TRBV28 and TRBJ1-5; TRBD1 matches 7 bases. V lost 8 bases to trimming and J lost 3 bases; unmatched junction nucleotides: 7. CDR1 is MDHEN, CDR2 SYDVKM, per germline. The CDR3 is 14 amino acids. The DNA read from the CDR3 is TGTGCCAGCCTTCCGGGACAGTCCAATCAGCCC. This codes for CASLPGQSNQP. The CDR3 in its entirety is CASLPGQSNQPQHF.